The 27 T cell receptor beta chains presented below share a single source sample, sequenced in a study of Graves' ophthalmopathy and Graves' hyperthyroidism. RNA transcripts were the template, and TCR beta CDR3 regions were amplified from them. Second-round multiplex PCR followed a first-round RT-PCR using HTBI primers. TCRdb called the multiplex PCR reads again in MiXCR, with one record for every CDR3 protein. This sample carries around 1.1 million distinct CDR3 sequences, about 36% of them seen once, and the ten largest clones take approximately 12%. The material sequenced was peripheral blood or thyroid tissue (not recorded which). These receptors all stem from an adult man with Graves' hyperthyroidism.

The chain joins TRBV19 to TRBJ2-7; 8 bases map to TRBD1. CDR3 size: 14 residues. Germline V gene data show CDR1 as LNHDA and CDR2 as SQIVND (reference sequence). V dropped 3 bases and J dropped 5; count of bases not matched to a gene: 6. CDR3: CASSIGQGFNEQYF. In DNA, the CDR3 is TGTGCCAGTAGTATCGGACAGGGCTTCAACGAGCAGTACTTC.

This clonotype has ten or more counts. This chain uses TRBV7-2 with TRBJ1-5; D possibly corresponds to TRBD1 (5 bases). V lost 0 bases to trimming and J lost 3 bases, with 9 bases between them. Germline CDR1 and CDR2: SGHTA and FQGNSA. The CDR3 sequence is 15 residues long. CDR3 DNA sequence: TGTGCCAGCAGCTTAGCCCCGGGGCACAATCAGCCCCAGCATTTT. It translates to CASSLAPGHNQPQHF.

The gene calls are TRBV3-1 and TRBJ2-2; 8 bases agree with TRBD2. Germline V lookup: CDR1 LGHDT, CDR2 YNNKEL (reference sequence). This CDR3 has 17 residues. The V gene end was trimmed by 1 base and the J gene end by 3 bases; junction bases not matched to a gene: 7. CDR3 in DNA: TGTGCCAGCAGCCAAGTTTCGGTAGCGGGACACACCGGGGAGCTGTTTTTT. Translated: CASSQVSVAGHTGELFF.

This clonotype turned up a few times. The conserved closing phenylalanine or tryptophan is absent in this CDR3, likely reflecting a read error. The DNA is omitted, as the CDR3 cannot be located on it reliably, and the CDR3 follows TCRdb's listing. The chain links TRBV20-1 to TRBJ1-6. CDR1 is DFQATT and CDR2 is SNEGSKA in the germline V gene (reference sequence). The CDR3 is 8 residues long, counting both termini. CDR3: CSARDLAA.

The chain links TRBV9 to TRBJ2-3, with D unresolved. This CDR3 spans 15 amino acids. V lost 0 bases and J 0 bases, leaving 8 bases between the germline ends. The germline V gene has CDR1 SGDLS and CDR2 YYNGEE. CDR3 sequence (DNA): TGTGCCAGCAGCGTAGGGGCAGTTAGCACAGATACGCAGTATTTT. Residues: CASSVGAVSTDTQYF.

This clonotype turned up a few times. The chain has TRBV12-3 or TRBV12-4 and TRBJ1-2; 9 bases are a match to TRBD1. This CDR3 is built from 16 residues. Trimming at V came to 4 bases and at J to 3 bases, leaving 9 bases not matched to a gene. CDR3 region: CASSSSLWDRDYGYTF. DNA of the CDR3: TGTGCCAGCAGTTCCTCCCTTTGGGACAGGGACTATGGCTACACCTTC.

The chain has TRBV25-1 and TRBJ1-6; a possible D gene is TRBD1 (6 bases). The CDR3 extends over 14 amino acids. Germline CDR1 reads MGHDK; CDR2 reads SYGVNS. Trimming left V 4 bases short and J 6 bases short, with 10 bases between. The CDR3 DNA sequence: TGTGCCAGCAGTGCCGAACAGGGTAATTCACCCCTCCACTTT. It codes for CASSAEQGNSPLHF.

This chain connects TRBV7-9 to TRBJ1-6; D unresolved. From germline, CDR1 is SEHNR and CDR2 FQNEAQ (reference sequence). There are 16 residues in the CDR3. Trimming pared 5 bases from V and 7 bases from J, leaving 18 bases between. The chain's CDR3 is CASSPKRRVGNSPLHF. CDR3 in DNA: TGTGCCAGCAGCCCCAAGAGGAGGGTAGGGAATTCACCCCTCCACTTT.

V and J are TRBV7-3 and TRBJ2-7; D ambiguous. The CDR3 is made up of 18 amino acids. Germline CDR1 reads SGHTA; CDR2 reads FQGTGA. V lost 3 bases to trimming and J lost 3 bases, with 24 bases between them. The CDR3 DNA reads TGTGCCAGCAGCTTGGCCCTGAACCAGCGCACCTTATTCTACGAGCAGTACTTC. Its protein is CASSLALNQRTLFYEQYF.

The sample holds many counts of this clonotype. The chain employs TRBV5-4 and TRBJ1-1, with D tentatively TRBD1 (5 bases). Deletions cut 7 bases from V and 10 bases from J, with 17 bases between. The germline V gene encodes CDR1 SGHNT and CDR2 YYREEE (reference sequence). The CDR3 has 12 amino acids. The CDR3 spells CASSQEGRRAFF. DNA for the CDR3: TGTGCCAGCTCACAAGAGGGGCGACGAGCTTTCTTT.

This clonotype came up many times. The CDR3 bases are TGCAGCGTTGAAACTGGGGCGACTCCCTACGAGCAGTACTTC. The encoded protein is CSVETGATPYEQYF. V gene TRBV29-1 combines with J gene TRBJ2-7, with D possibly matching TRBD1 (5 bases). V was shortened by 2 bases and J by 2 bases, with 13 bases between the two germline ends. This CDR3 is 14 amino acids long. The germline gives CDR1 SQVTM, CDR2 ANQGSEA.

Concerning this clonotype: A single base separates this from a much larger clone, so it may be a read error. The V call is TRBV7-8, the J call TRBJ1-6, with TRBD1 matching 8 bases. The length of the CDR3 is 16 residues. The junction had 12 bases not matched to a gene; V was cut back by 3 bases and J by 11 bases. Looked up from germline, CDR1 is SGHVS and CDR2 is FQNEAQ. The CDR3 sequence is CASSLYDRGTNPPLHF. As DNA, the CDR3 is TGTGCCAGCAGCTTGTACGACAGGGGAACGAATCCACCCCTCCACTTT.

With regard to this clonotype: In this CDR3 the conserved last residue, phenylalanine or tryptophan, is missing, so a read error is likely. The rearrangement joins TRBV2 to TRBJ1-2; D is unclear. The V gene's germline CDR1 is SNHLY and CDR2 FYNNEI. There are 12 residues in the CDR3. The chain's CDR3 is CASSEGRYGYTL. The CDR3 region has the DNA TGTGCCAGTAGTGAAGGCCGCTATGGCTACACCCTC.

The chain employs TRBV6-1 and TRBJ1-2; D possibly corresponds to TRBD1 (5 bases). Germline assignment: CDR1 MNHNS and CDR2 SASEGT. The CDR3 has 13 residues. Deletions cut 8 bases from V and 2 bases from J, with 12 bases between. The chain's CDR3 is CASFRARNYGYTF. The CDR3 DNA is TGTGCCAGCTTCAGGGCGAGGAACTATGGCTACACCTTC.

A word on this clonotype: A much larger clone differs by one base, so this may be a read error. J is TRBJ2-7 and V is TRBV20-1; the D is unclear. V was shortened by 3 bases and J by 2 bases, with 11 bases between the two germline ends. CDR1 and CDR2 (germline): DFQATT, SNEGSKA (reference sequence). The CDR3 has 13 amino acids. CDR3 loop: CSASAGVPYEQYF. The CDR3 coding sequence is TGCAGTGCTAGCGCAGGAGTCCCCTACGAGCAGTACTTC.

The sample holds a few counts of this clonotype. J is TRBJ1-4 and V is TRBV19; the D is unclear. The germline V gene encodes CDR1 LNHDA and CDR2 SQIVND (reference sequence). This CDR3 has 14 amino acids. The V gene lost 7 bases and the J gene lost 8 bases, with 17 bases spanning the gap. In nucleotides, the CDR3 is TGTGCCAGTACCTTGGACTTGGTGGACGAAAAACTGTTTTTT. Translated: CASTLDLVDEKLFF.

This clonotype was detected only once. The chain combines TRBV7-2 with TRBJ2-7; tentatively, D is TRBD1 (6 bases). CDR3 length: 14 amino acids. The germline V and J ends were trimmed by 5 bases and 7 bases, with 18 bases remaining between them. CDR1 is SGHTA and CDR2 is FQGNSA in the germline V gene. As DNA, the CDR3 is TGTGCCAGCAGCCCCTCCGTGGGGACACCGGAGCAGTACTTC. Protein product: CASSPSVGTPEQYF.

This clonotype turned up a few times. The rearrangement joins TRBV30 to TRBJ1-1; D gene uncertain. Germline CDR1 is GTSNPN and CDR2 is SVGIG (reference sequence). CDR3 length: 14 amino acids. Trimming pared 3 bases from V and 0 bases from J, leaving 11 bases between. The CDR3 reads CAWRFRAMNTEAFF. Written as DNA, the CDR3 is TGTGCCTGGAGGTTTAGGGCTATGAACACTGAAGCTTTCTTT.

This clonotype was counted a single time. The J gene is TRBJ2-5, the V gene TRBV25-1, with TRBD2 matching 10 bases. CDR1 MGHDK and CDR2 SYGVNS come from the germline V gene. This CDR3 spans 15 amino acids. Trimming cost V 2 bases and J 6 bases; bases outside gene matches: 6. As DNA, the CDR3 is TGTGCCAGCAGTGAAAGGGCTAGCGGGGGTAAGACCCAGTACTTC. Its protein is CASSERASGGKTQYF.

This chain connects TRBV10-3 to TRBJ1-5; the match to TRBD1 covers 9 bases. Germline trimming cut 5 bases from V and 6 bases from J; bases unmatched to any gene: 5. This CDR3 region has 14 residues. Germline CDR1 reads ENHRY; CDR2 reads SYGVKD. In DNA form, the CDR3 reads TGTGCCATCAGTCAGGGACAGGGCCGTCAGCCCCAGCATTTT. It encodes CAISQGQGRQPQHF.

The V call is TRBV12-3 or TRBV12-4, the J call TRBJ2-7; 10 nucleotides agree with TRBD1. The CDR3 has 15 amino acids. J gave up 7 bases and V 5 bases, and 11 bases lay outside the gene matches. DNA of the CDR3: TGTGCCAGCAGTCCCCGGGGGACAGGGGAAGGGGAGCAGTACTTC. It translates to CASSPRGTGEGEQYF.

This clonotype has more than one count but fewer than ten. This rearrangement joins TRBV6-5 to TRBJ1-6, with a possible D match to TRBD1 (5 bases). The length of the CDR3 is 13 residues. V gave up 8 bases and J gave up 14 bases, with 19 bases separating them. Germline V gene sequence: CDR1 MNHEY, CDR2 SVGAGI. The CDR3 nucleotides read TGTGCCAGCTCCCCGGACACCCGTTTATCCCTCCACTTT. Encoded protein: CASSPDTRLSLHF.

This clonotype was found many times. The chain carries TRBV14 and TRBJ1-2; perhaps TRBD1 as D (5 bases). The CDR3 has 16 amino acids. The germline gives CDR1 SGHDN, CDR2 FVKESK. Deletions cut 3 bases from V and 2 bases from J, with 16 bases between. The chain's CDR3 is CASSQSRGGHNYGYTF. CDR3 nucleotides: TGTGCCAGCAGCCAGAGTCGGGGCGGGCACAACTATGGCTACACCTTC.

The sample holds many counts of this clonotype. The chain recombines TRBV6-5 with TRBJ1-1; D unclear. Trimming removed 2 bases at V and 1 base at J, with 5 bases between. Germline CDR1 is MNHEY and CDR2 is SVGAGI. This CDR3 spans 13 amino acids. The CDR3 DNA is TGTGCCAGCAGTTACATCGGGAACACTGAAGCTTTCTTT. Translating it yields CASSYIGNTEAFF.

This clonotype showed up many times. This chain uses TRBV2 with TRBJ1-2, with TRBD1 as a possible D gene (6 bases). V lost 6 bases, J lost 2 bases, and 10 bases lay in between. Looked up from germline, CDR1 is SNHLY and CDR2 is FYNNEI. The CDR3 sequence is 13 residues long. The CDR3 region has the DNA TGTGCCAGCAGAAGGGGGAGAAACTATGGCTACACCTTC. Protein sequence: CASRRGRNYGYTF.

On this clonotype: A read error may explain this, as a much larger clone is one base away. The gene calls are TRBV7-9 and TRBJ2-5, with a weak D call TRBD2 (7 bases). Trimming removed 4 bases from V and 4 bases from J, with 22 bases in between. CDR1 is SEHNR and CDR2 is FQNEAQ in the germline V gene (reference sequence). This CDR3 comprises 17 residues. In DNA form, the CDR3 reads TGTGCCAGCAGCTCGCCTAGGGACGGGGGGCTTCGAGAGACCCAGTACTTC. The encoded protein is CASSSPRDGGLRETQYF.

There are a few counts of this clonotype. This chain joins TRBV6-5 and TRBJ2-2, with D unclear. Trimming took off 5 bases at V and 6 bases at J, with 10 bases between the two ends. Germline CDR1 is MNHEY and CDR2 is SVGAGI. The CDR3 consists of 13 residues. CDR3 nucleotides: TGTGCCAGCAGTAAGCTAATCGCCGGGGAGCTGTTTTTT. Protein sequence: CASSKLIAGELFF.